This T cell receptor (beta chain) was captured by sequencing in a study of T cells in narcolepsy. Whole-study findings and limits: In some patient and control memory CD4+ samples, autoreactive clones were absent. Autoreactive HCRT-specific and TRIB2-specific clonotypes were marked in same-patient CSF-versus-blood CD4+ comparisons.

On this clone: Its specificity is not known.

Produced via immunoSEQ multiplex PCR; TCRdb's table is partial and in-frame only. The repertoire holds some 30,000 clones, with 79% as singletons. The sequencing input was memory (CD45RA-) CD4+ T cells from blood. This receptor was obtained from a human donor in good health.

This CDR3 reads CASSDTIGPYEQYF. DNA for the CDR3: TGTGCCAGCAGTGACACCATAGGACCCTACGAGCAGTACTTC. This chain links TRBV6-1 with TRBJ2-7, with D hard to call. CDR1 and CDR2 from the germline V gene are MNHNS and SASEGT. Trimming took off 3 bases at V and 2 bases at J, with 11 bases between the two ends. The CDR3 totals 14 residues.